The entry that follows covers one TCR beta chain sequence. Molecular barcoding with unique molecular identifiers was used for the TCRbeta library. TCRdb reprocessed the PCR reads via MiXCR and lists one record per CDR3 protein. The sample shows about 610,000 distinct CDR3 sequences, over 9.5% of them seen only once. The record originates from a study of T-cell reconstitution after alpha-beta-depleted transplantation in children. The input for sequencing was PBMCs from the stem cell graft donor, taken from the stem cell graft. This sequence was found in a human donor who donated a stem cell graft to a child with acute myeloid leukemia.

The CDR3 nucleotides read TGCGCCAGCAGCTTGGGTCCAGCGGGAGACTACGAGCAGTACTTC. Its translation: CASSLGPAGDYEQYF. This rearrangement joins TRBV5-1 to TRBJ2-7; 8 bases line up with TRBD2. Unmatched junction bases numbered 5, after V lost 0 bases and J lost 3 bases. Germline CDR1 and CDR2: SGHRS and YFSETQ. The CDR3 is 15 amino acids.